These 12 T cell receptor beta chains originate from one sample sequenced in a study of cytomegalovirus exposure and HLA in healthy donors. With 60 Vbeta and 13 Jbeta primers, the PCR was carried out. TCRdb's copy holds only in-frame clones and misses some; the assay was immunoSEQ multiplex PCR. The table has 50,000 or so clones, over 60% seen once. Material: PBMCs. All receptors come from a woman in her forties in good health and CMV-seropositive.

This clone was recorded only once. This chain joins TRBV27 and TRBJ2-5, with unresolved D. Trimming took off 5 bases at V and 0 bases at J, with 7 bases between the two ends. In germline, CDR1 is MNHEY, CDR2 SMNVEV (reference sequence). The CDR3 consists of 13 residues. The CDR3 nucleotides are TGTGCCAGCAGTCCAGTGTACCAAGAGACCCAGTACTTC. This sequence encodes CASSPVYQETQYF.

This clone was picked up a small number of times. The V call is TRBV29-1, the J call TRBJ2-7; 9 bases fit TRBD1. J lost 6 bases, V lost 4 bases, and 4 bases had no gene match. This CDR3 contains 12 residues. Per the germline V gene, CDR1 is SQVTM and CDR2 is ANQGSEA. In DNA form, the CDR3 reads TGCAGCGTTGCATCGGACAGGGGCGAGCAGTACTTC. Its protein product is CSVASDRGEQYF.

The chain links TRBV15 to TRBJ1-2; D might be TRBD1 (5 bases). This CDR3 region has 12 residues. With 2 bases removed from V and 6 bases from J, the gap between germline ends came to 7 bases. Per the germline V gene, CDR1 is LNHNV and CDR2 is YYDKDF (reference sequence). The CDR3 sequence is CATSRQGNGYTF. CDR3 bases: TGTGCCACCAGCAGACAGGGAAATGGCTACACCTTC.

V gene TRBV6-5 combines with J gene TRBJ2-5, with D unclear. There are 14 residues in the CDR3. CDR1 is MNHEY and CDR2 is SVGAGI in the germline V gene. V dropped 0 bases and J dropped 1 base, with 6 bases sitting between them. CDR3 protein: CASSYSNGQETQYF. The CDR3, as DNA: TGTGCCAGCAGTTACTCGAACGGCCAAGAGACCCAGTACTTC.

The chain links TRBV7-2 to TRBJ2-5; D possibly corresponds to TRBD1 (5 bases). This CDR3 has 16 amino acids. Trimming stripped 1 base from V and 5 bases from J, with 17 bases between. Per germline, CDR1 SGHTA and CDR2 FQGNSA. Written as DNA, the CDR3 is TGTGCCAGCAGCTTAGAGGCGGTGGGGCAGGGTGAGACCCAGTACTTC. Protein product: CASSLEAVGQGETQYF. Supplemented by reference TRBV7-2 and TRBJ2-5, the full variable domain reads GAGVSQSPSNKVTEKGKDVELRCDPISGHTALYWYRQSLGQGLEFLIYFQGNSAPDKSGLPSDRFSAERTGGSVSTLTIQRTQQEDSAVYLCASSLEAVGQGETQYFGPGTRLLVL.

The chain is built from TRBV7-8 and TRBJ2-2, with TRBD2 matching 13 bases. The CDR3 contains 17 residues. Trimming at V came to 0 bases and at J to 7 bases, leaving 5 bases not matched to a gene. Looked up from germline, CDR1 is SGHVS and CDR2 is FQNEAQ. CDR3 in DNA: TGTGCCAGCAGCTTAGCGACTAGCGGGGGGCTAGGCGGGGAGCTGTTTTTT. Its protein product is CASSLATSGGLGGELFF.

In this sample, this clone turned up once. The J gene is TRBJ1-2, the V gene TRBV7-9, with D maybe TRBD1 (5 bases). The germline V gene encodes CDR1 SEHNR and CDR2 FQNEAQ (reference sequence). The CDR3 contains 14 residues. V lost 2 bases and J lost 4, with 11 bases in between. CDR3 protein: CASSLTGGFYGYTF. CDR3 DNA sequence: TGTGCCAGCAGCTTAACCGGGGGATTCTATGGCTACACCTTC.

In its sample, this clone was seen a few times. J is TRBJ2-3 and V is TRBV5-6; 8 bases are shared with TRBD1. The V segment lost 2 bases and the J segment 1 base; nucleotides outside the gene matches: 3. The CDR3 is 15 amino acids. Germline lookup yields CDR1 SGHDT and CDR2 YYEEEE. The CDR3 here is CASSFRGQGTDTQYF. The DNA of the CDR3 is TGTGCCAGCAGCTTCAGGGGACAGGGCACAGATACGCAGTATTTT.

This clone has a single count. The V call is TRBV28, the J call TRBJ1-1, with 7 bases that match TRBD1. The CDR3 length is 14 residues. Germline assignment: CDR1 MDHEN and CDR2 SYDVKM. With 4 bases clipped from V and 3 bases from J, the junction kept 5 bases outside the gene matches. The CDR3 is CASSWRQGDTEAFF. The CDR3 DNA is TGTGCCAGCAGTTGGAGACAGGGAGACACTGAAGCTTTCTTT.

This clone was observed a few times. The CDR3 loop reads CASSQVSGGPYEQFF. Here the CDR3 DNA reads TGCGCCAGCAGCCAAGTCTCGGGGGGGCCCTATGAGCAGTTCTTC. The chain combines TRBV4-3 with TRBJ2-1; TRBD2 matches 8 bases. The germline V gene has CDR1 LGHNA and CDR2 YSLEER. The V segment lost 1 base and the J segment 8 bases; nucleotides outside the gene matches: 7. The CDR3 has 15 amino acids.

This clone appeared a few times. This rearrangement joins TRBV5-5 to TRBJ1-1; tentatively, D is TRBD1 (6 bases). Germline CDR1 SGHKS, CDR2 YYEKEE (reference sequence). This CDR3 has 12 residues. V lost 5 bases to trimming and J lost 8 bases, with 13 bases between them. CDR3 in amino acids: CASSSLDSEAFF. CDR3 in DNA: TGTGCCAGCAGTTCCTTGGACAGCGAAGCTTTCTTT. The full variable domain, completed using reference TRBV5-5 and TRBJ1-1, is DAGVTQSPTHLIKTRGQQVTLRCSPISGHKSVSWYQQVLGQGPQFIFQYYEKEERGRGNFPDRFSARQFPNYSSELNVNALLLGDSALYLCASSSLDSEAFFGQGTRLTVV.

The CDR3 nucleotides read TGTGCCAGCAGCTTGTTCCAGGAAACAGATACGCAGTATTTT. It codes for CASSLFQETDTQYF. The genes are TRBV5-4 and TRBJ2-3; D not certain. The CDR3 consists of 14 residues. V was clipped by 1 base and J by 3 bases, with 9 bases between them. In germline, CDR1 is SGHNT, CDR2 YYREEE (reference sequence).